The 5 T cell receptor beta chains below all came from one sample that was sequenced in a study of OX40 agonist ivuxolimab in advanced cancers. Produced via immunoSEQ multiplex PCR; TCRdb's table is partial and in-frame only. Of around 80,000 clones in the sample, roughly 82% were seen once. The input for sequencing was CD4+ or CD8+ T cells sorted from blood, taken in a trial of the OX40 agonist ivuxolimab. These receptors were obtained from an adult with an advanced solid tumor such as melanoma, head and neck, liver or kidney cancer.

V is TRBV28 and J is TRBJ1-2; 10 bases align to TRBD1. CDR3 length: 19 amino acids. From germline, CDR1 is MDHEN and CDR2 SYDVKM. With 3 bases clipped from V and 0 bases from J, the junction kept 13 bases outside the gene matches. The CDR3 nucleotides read TGTGCCAGCAGTTTGCCGGGACAGGGGACGCGACCCACTAACTATGGCTACACCTTC. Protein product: CASSLPGQGTRPTNYGYTF.

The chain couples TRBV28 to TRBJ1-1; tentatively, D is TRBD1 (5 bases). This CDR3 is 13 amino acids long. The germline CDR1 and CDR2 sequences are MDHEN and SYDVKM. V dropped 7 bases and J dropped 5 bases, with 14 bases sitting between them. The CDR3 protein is CASTSGWGTEAFF. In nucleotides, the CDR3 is TGTGCCAGCACTTCTGGCTGGGGGACTGAAGCTTTCTTT. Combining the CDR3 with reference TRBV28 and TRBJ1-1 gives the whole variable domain DVKVTQSSRYLVKRTGEKVFLECVQDMDHENMFWYRQDPGLGLRLIYFSYDVKMKEKGDIPEGYSVSREKKERFSLILESASTNQTSMYLCASTSGWGTEAFFGQGTRLTVV.

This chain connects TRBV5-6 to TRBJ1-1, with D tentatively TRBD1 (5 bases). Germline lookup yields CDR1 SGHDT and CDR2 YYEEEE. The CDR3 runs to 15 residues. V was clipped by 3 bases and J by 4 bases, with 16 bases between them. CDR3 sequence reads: CASSSRVPRGTEAFF. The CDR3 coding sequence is TGTGCCAGCAGCTCCCGCGTCCCGAGGGGCACTGAAGCTTTCTTT.

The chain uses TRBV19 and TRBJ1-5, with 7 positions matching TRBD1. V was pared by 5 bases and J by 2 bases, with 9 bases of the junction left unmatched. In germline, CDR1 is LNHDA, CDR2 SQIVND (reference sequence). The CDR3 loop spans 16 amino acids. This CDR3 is CASSPGEGARNQPQHF. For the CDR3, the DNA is TGTGCCAGTAGTCCTGGAGAGGGGGCGCGCAATCAGCCCCAGCATTTT.

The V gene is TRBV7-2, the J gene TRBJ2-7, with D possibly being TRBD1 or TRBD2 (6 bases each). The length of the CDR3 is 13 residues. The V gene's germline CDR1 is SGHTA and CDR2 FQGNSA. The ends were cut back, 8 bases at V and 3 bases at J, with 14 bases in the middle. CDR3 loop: CASGGRLVYEQYF. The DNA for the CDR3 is TGTGCCAGCGGGGGGCGGTTGGTCTACGAGCAGTACTTC.